This T cell receptor beta chain was sequenced in a study of PD-1 blockade in classical Hodgkin lymphoma. Described time point: cycle 4 day 1 (C4D1), after about 6 weeks of nivolumab. Each of the patients experienced relapse following autologous stem cell transplantation, and their brentuximab vedotin exposure differed. General study points: Factors driving the repertoire differences, possibly disease activity or prior therapy, remain undefined.

CDR1 SGHVS and CDR2 FQNEAQ come from the germline V gene. Trimming pared 5 bases from V and 4 bases from J, leaving 23 bases between. The CDR3 contains 17 residues. TCRdb's copy holds only in-frame clones and misses some; the assay was immunoSEQ multiplex PCR. This table holds around 31,000 clones, 65% to 85% found once. Worth noting for this clone: Its target is unknown.

The sequences come from peripheral blood mononuclear cells (PBMCs), collected before the fourth cycle of nivolumab. The receptor's source is a human donor with classical Hodgkin lymphoma. The rearrangement uses TRBV7-8 and TRBJ1-1; a possible D gene is TRBD1 (6 bases). CDR3 coding DNA: TGTGCCAGCAGCATTACCGGGACATATGGCTCGGGCACTGAAGCTTTCTTT. It encodes CASSITGTYGSGTEAFF. Full variable domain (rest looked up from reference TRBV7-8 and TRBJ1-1): GAGVSQSPRYKVAKRGQDVALRCDPISGHVSLFWYQQALGQGPEFLTYFQNEAQLDKSGLPSDRFFAERPEGSVSTLKIQRTQQEDSAVYLCASSITGTYGSGTEAFFGQGTRLTVV.